This passage covers 7 T cell receptor beta chains from one sample sequenced in a study of cytotoxic CD8 clonotypes in ibrutinib-treated CLL. Sequenced by immunoSEQ multiplex PCR; TCRdb stores in-frame clones only, minus some. The sample lists about 120,000 clones; under 70% were seen once. The source material was PBMCs, sampled after 24 months of ibrutinib treatment. These receptors were collected from a human donor with chronic lymphocytic leukemia.

In its sample, this clone was seen a few times. J is TRBJ1-4 and V is TRBV2, with 12 bases lining up with TRBD1. The ends lost 6 bases at V and 12 bases at J; junction bases unmatched: 8. The germline V gene encodes CDR1 SNHLY and CDR2 FYNNEI. This CDR3 spans 14 amino acids. The CDR3 here is CASRGQGAVSELFF. The CDR3 nucleotides read TGTGCCAGCAGGGGACAGGGGGCCGTCTCGGAACTGTTTTTT. Full variable domain (outside the CDR3, taken from reference TRBV2 and TRBJ1-4): EPEVTQTPSHQVTQMGQEVILRCVPISNHLYFYWYRQILGQKVEFLVSFYNNEISEKSEIFDDQFSVERPDGSNFTLKIRSTKLEDSAMYFCASRGQGAVSELFFGSGTQLSVL.

The V call is TRBV15, the J call TRBJ2-4; maybe TRBD1 (6 bases). In germline, CDR1 is LNHNV, CDR2 YYDKDF (reference sequence). This CDR3 is built from 13 residues. V lost 6 bases, J lost 7 bases, and 13 bases lay in between. CDR3 amino acids: CATSHRGGNIQYF. The CDR3 nucleotides read TGTGCCACCAGTCACCGAGGGGGTAACATTCAGTACTTC.

The V and J genes are TRBV5-1 and TRBJ2-7; perhaps TRBD2 as D (6 bases). CDR1 SGHRS and CDR2 YFSETQ come from the germline V gene. The CDR3 spans 15 residues. V was pared by 1 base and J by 6 bases, with 17 bases between. CDR3 sequence reads: CASSLWGESPTEQYF. DNA for the CDR3: TGCGCCAGCAGCTTGTGGGGGGAGTCCCCCACCGAGCAGTACTTC.

The chain joins TRBV10-2 to TRBJ2-2, with 9 bases lining up with TRBD1. The CDR3 runs to 16 residues. The trim removed 7 bases at V and 5 bases at J, leaving 11 bases unmatched. Germline-derived CDR1 and CDR2 are WSHSY and SAAADI. CDR3 sequence reads: CASMRGGQGRTGELFF. DNA of the CDR3: TGCGCCAGCATGAGAGGGGGACAGGGAAGGACCGGGGAGCTGTTTTTT.

V and J are TRBV4-2 and TRBJ2-3; either TRBD1 or TRBD2 may supply D (6 bases each). V was pared by 2 bases and J by 4 bases, with 7 bases between. The CDR3 contains 13 residues. The germline V gene encodes CDR1 LGHNA and CDR2 YNFKEQ. The CDR3 coding sequence is TGTGCCAGCAGCCAAAGGGGGGCAGATACGCAGTATTTT. Translated, it gives CASSQRGADTQYF.

This chain connects TRBV7-3 to TRBJ2-2, with TRBD1 matching over 7 bases. CDR1 is SGHTA and CDR2 is FQGTGA in the germline V gene. The trim removed 5 bases at V and 1 base at J, leaving 4 bases unmatched. The CDR3 length is 15 residues. This CDR3 is CASSGRTGNTGELFF. The CDR3 region has the DNA TGTGCCAGCAGCGGACGGACAGGGAACACCGGGGAGCTGTTTTTT.

This clone was detected only once. This chain uses TRBV9 with TRBJ1-1, with TRBD1 as a possible D gene (5 bases). Germline-derived CDR1 and CDR2 are SGDLS and YYNGEE. V gave up 5 bases and J gave up 6 bases, with 23 bases separating them. This CDR3 is 16 amino acids long. CDR3 nucleotides: TGTGCCAGCAGTCCCCTTTCGAGGCAGGGACGAGCTGAAGCTTTCTTT. Translation gives CASSPLSRQGRAEAFF.